The 11 T cell receptor beta chains listed next were all sequenced from one sample in a study of shared clonotypes between healthy human individuals. Here immunoSEQ multiplex PCR was the method, and the copy in TCRdb shows in-frame clones only, minus some. The sample yields roughly 2.5 million clones, around 90% seen once. The sample comprised naive CD4+ T cells sorted from blood. Subset described: CD45RA+ positively selected. These receptors came from a man aged 18 to 30 in good health.

A remark on this clone: This specimen includes other DNA sequences encoding the same CDR3. The rearrangement joins TRBV11-2 to TRBJ2-7, with a weak D call TRBD2 (7 bases). CDR3 length: 15 amino acids. V was cut by 0 bases and J by 2 bases, with 11 bases left in between. Germline-derived CDR1 and CDR2 are SGHAT and FQNNGV. The CDR3 loop is CASSLELRGPYEQYF. The CDR3, as DNA: TGTGCCAGCAGCTTAGAATTGCGGGGGCCCTACGAGCAGTACTTC.

The chain couples TRBV10-3 to TRBJ1-5; 7 bases map to TRBD1. The length of the CDR3 is 17 residues. Germline CDR1 ENHRY, CDR2 SYGVKD. The V segment lost 4 bases and the J segment 1 base; nucleotides outside the gene matches: 10. CDR3 coding DNA: TGTGCCATCAGTGCCAATATATACAGGGGAAGCAATCAGCCCCAGCATTTT. Residues: CAISANIYRGSNQPQHF.

V usage is TRBV19 and J usage is TRBJ2-5; D call uncertain. V lost 3 bases and J 1 base, leaving 12 bases between the germline ends. Germline lookup yields CDR1 LNHDA and CDR2 SQIVND (reference sequence). There are 15 residues in the CDR3. CDR3 amino acids: CASSMGIDFQETQYF. The CDR3 bases are TGTGCCAGTAGTATGGGAATAGACTTCCAAGAGACCCAGTACTTC. The whole variable domain, filled in from reference TRBV19 and TRBJ2-5, reads DGGITQSPKYLFRKEGQNVTLSCEQNLNHDAMYWYRQDPGQGLRLIYYSQIVNDFQKGDIAEGYSVSREKKESFPLTVTSAQKNPTAFYLCASSMGIDFQETQYFGPGTRLLVL.

The chain employs TRBV7-9 and TRBJ2-3, with 11 bases identical to TRBD1. Germline V lookup: CDR1 SEHNR, CDR2 FQNEAQ (reference sequence). Trimming removed 5 bases from V and 4 bases from J; junction bases left unmatched: 2. The CDR3 is 14 amino acids. In nucleotides, the CDR3 is TGTGCCAGCAGCGGACAGGGGGCGGCAGATACGCAGTATTTT. Translating gives CASSGQGAADTQYF. The whole variable domain, remainder taken from reference TRBV7-9 and TRBJ2-3, is DTGVSQNPRHKITKRGQNVTFRCDPISEHNRLYWYRQTLGQGPEFLTYFQNEAQLEKSRLLSDRFSAERPKGSFSTLEIQRTEQGDSAMYLCASSGQGAADTQYFGPGTRLTVL.

This sequence joins TRBV5-1 and TRBJ1-1; D gene unclear. The germline CDR1 and CDR2 sequences are SGHRS and YFSETQ. Trimming took off 3 bases at V and 2 bases at J, with 14 bases between the two ends. The CDR3 has 15 residues. The CDR3 protein is CASSSLAGPNTEAFF. DNA of the CDR3: TGCGCCAGCAGCTCCCTGGCAGGACCCAACACTGAAGCTTTCTTT.

The chain has TRBV2 and TRBJ1-3; TRBD1 matches at 8 bases. With V trimmed by 4 bases and J by 2 bases, 4 bases remained unmatched. This CDR3 is built from 15 residues. Germline V gene data show CDR1 as SNHLY and CDR2 as FYNNEI. In DNA form, the CDR3 reads TGTGCCAGCAGTGTCAAGACAGGGGCTGGAAACACCATATATTTT. Its translation is CASSVKTGAGNTIYF.

This chain links TRBV4-1 with TRBJ2-7; 9 bases align to TRBD2. The germline V gene encodes CDR1 MGHRA and CDR2 YSYEKL. With V trimmed by 4 bases and J by 2 bases, 12 bases remained unmatched. This CDR3 region has 17 residues. CDR3 in amino acids: CASSLMGSLAGTYEQYF. Written as DNA, the CDR3 is TGCGCCAGCAGCCTAATGGGATCGCTAGCGGGAACCTACGAGCAGTACTTC.

The chain uses TRBV5-5 and TRBJ2-7; D remains unclear. V lost 0 bases to trimming and J lost 3 bases, with 7 bases between them. CDR3 length: 13 residues. Germline loops: CDR1 SGHKS, CDR2 YYEKEE (reference sequence). The CDR3 spells CASSLVQNYEQYF. The CDR3 bases are TGTGCCAGCAGCTTGGTTCAAAACTACGAGCAGTACTTC.

This chain joins TRBV30 and TRBJ2-3; no clear D. The CDR3 runs 12 residues. Trimming stripped 3 bases from V and 2 bases from J, with 6 bases between. Germline V CDR1 and CDR2: GTSNPN, SVGIG (reference sequence). This CDR3 is CAWRFDTDTQYF. In DNA, the CDR3 is TGTGCCTGGAGGTTTGACACAGATACGCAGTATTTT.

This chain links TRBV5-7 with TRBJ2-5; maybe TRBD1 (6 bases). Being an ORF, TRBV5-7 has a function that is uncertain. The CDR3 loop spans 15 amino acids. V dropped 6 bases and J dropped 5 bases, with 20 bases sitting between them. CDR3 region: CASTPRQGILETQYF. CDR3 sequence (DNA): TGTGCCAGCACCCCGAGGCAGGGGATTCTTGAGACCCAGTACTTC.

V gene TRBV4-1 combines with J gene TRBJ1-4, with 9 bases lining up with TRBD1. The CDR3 totals 15 residues. Losses at the gene ends were 3 bases for V and 8 bases for J; bases not matched to a gene: 7. Germline V gene data show CDR1 as MGHRA and CDR2 as YSYEKL. CDR3 protein: CASSQGDRAGEKLFF. CDR3 nucleotides: TGCGCCAGCAGCCAGGGGGACAGGGCAGGCGAAAAACTGTTTTTT.